This record looks at one T cell receptor beta chain sequence and its context. Investigators sourced 1.5 to 2.5 micrograms of genomic DNA from cryopreserved PBMCs for TCR beta libraries. The sample is drawn from a study of cytotoxic CD8 clonotypes in ibrutinib-treated CLL. The V and J ends lost 1 base and 4 bases respectively, with 14 bases between them. There are 15 residues in the CDR3. In germline, CDR1 is SGHRS, CDR2 YFSETQ. This table comes from immunoSEQ multiplex PCR, and its TCRdb copy is limited to in-frame clones, with some not included. The sample includes under 40,000 clones, approximately 51% seen only once; the top ten take approximately 19%.

J is TRBJ2-5 and V is TRBV5-1; D perhaps matches TRBD2 (7 bases). The sequencing used PBMCs, collected before ibrutinib treatment. The receptor's source is a human donor with chronic lymphocytic leukemia. The CDR3 bases are TGCGCCAGCAGCTTGCGGCAGGGAGGGGGAGAGACCCAGTACTTC. Its protein product is CASSLRQGGGETQYF. Full variable domain (remainder filled in from reference TRBV5-1 and TRBJ2-5): KAGVTQTPRYLIKTRGQQVTLSCSPISGHRSVSWYQQTPGQGLQFLFEYFSETQRNKGNFPGRFSGRQFSNSRSEMNVSTLELGDSALYLCASSLRQGGGETQYFGPGTRLLVL.